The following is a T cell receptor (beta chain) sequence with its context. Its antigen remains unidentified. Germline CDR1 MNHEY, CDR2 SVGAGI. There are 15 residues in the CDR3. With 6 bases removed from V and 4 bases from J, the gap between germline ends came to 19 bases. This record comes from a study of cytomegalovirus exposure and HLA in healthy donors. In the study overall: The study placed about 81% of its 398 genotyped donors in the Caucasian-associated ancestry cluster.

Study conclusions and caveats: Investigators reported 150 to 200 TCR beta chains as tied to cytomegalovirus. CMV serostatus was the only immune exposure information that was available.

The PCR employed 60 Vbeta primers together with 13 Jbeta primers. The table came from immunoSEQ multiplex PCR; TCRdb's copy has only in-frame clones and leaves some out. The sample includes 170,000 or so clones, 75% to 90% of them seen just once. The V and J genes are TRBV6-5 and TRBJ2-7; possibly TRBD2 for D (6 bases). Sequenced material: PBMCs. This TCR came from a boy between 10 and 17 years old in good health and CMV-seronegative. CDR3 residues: CASSLGWASGYEQYF. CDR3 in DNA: TGTGCCAGCAGCCTCGGATGGGCGAGCGGGTACGAGCAGTACTTC.